This T cell receptor beta chain was identified in a study of cytomegalovirus exposure and HLA in healthy donors. Study-wide findings and caveats: Reportedly, cytomegalovirus status was diagnosed with high sensitivity and specificity.

Sequenced by immunoSEQ multiplex PCR; TCRdb stores in-frame clones only, minus some. This table has some 290,000 clones, 88% appearing once. Regarding this clone: What it binds is unknown.

This CDR3 comprises 14 residues. Trimming took 4 bases from V and 7 from J; bases not matched to a gene: 6. Germline-derived CDR1 and CDR2 are SEHNR and FQNEAQ (reference sequence). The sequence derives from a man aged 25 to 40 in good health and CMV-seronegative. The sequenced material came from PBMCs. The rearrangement joins TRBV7-9 to TRBJ1-4; TRBD1 matches 7 bases. CDR3 residues: CASSSRQGGEKLFF. The CDR3 DNA is TGTGCCAGCAGCTCTAGACAGGGCGGTGAAAAACTGTTTTTT. Supplemented by reference TRBV7-9 and TRBJ1-4, the full variable domain reads DTGVSQNPRHKITKRGQNVTFRCDPISEHNRLYWYRQTLGQGPEFLTYFQNEAQLEKSRLLSDRFSAERPKGSFSTLEIQRTEQGDSAMYLCASSSRQGGEKLFFGSGTQLSVL.